A single T cell receptor (beta chain) is shown here with its context. Its antigen is still unknown. The sample originates from a study of T cells in Graves' hyperthyroidism and ophthalmopathy. Overall study results and limits: A median 6.5 months before onset, the model predicted ophthalmopathy.

TCR beta CDR3 regions were amplified from RNA transcripts. HTBI primers were employed in a first-round RT-PCR of the TCR CDR3. TCRdb re-called the multiplex PCR reads through MiXCR, storing one row per CDR3 protein. This sample has about 600,000 distinct CDR3 sequences; more than 15% occur once, and the top ten carry roughly 3.3%. The CDR3 has 13 amino acids. Germline-derived CDR1 and CDR2 are SGHTA and FQGNSA. The V segment lost 5 bases and the J segment 6 bases; nucleotides outside the gene matches: 3. The study included ophthalmopathy patients with Clinical Activity Score at least 3, NOSPECS grade at least 4 and duration under 3 months.

The chain joins TRBV7-2 to TRBJ2-1, with 8 bases fitting TRBD1. This TCR was sampled from a woman in her 40s with Graves' ophthalmopathy. Sequencing was performed on blood. The CDR3 region is CASSGQGFNEQFF. The CDR3 coding sequence is TGTGCCAGCAGCGGACAGGGTTTCAATGAGCAGTTCTTC. Full variable domain (remainder filled in from reference TRBV7-2 and TRBJ2-1): GAGVSQSPSNKVTEKGKDVELRCDPISGHTALYWYRQSLGQGLEFLIYFQGNSAPDKSGLPSDRFSAERTGGSVSTLTIQRTQQEDSAVYLCASSGQGFNEQFFGPGTRLTVL.